What follows are 10 T cell receptor beta chains derived from one specimen sequenced in a study of CD8 T cells in ankylosing spondylitis. TCRdb reprocessed the 5' RACE reads with MiXCR, giving one entry per CDR3 protein. Altogether 350,000 to 450,000 distinct CDR3 sequences are present, more than 20% being singletons, with the ten largest covering around 14%. The sequenced material came from blood, either unsorted or a sorted T cell fraction (not recorded which). These receptors all stem from a male donor with ankylosing spondylitis or in good health (not recorded which).

The chain carries TRBV7-9 and TRBJ2-5; no clear D gene. Trimming pared 2 bases from V and 5 bases from J, leaving 9 bases between. Germline assignment: CDR1 SEHNR and CDR2 FQNEAQ (reference sequence). This CDR3 has 13 residues. The DNA for the CDR3 is TGTGCCAGCAGCTTATTGGGTTGGGAGACCCAGTACTTC. It codes for CASSLLGWETQYF.

The chain has TRBV15 and TRBJ2-3; D call uncertain. The V end was cut by 2 bases, the J end by 2 bases, with 11 bases between. Germline V lookup: CDR1 LNHNV, CDR2 YYDKDF (reference sequence). The CDR3 totals 15 residues. The DNA of the CDR3 is TGTGCCACCAGCAGACGCCAAGTAGACACAGATACGCAGTATTTT. This translates into CATSRRQVDTDTQYF.

There are a few counts of this clonotype. The chain links TRBV27 to TRBJ2-1; D unclear. Germline assignment: CDR1 MNHEY and CDR2 SMNVEV (reference sequence). The V gene lost 7 bases and the J gene lost 5 bases, with 12 bases spanning the gap. This CDR3 region has 13 residues. CDR3 protein: CASKSSLNNEQFF. CDR3 bases: TGTGCCAGCAAGAGTTCCCTGAACAATGAGCAGTTCTTC.

The chain is built from TRBV10-3 and TRBJ2-1; possibly TRBD2 for D (6 bases). In germline, CDR1 is ENHRY, CDR2 SYGVKD. V was cut by 2 bases and J by 8 bases, with 13 bases left in between. This CDR3 has 14 amino acids. The CDR3 DNA sequence: TGTGCCATCAGTGAGCACTTGGGACTGGATGAGCAGTTCTTC. Encoded protein: CAISEHLGLDEQFF.

This clonotype came up once. This CDR3 is CASSQGPLNTGELFF. The CDR3 region has the DNA TGCGCCAGCAGCCAAGGGCCGTTGAACACCGGGGAGCTGTTTTTT. This chain uses TRBV4-1 with TRBJ2-2; D uncertain. This CDR3 region has 15 residues. V lost 1 base, J lost 1 base, and 7 bases lay in between. Germline CDR1 MGHRA, CDR2 YSYEKL.

This clonotype came up a few times. The chain joins TRBV27 to TRBJ1-1; no reliable D call. CDR1 is MNHEY and CDR2 is SMNVEV in the germline V gene (reference sequence). This CDR3 region has 15 residues. V dropped 3 bases and J dropped 1 base, with 12 bases sitting between them. This chain's CDR3 is CASSFGQVPNTEAFF. The CDR3 DNA sequence: TGTGCCAGCAGTTTCGGGCAAGTCCCGAACACTGAAGCTTTCTTT.

The chain is built from TRBV12-3 or TRBV12-4 and TRBJ1-5, with D perhaps TRBD1 (6 bases). The CDR3 is made up of 14 amino acids. V lost 7 bases and J 11 bases, leaving 21 bases between the germline ends. For the CDR3, the DNA is TGTGCCAGCACCAAAGGGGGGGAGTGGATGGCCCAGCATTTT. The encoded protein is CASTKGGEWMAQHF.

This clonotype was detected only a few times. V and J are TRBV29-1 and TRBJ1-1; 7 bases are a match to TRBD1. After removal of 6 bases from V and 0 bases from J, the junction contained 4 bases not matched to a gene. This CDR3 spans 13 amino acids. Germline V gene data show CDR1 as SQVTM and CDR2 as ANQGSEA. The CDR3 sequence is CSVMGQMNTEAFF. The CDR3 DNA is TGCAGCGTGATGGGACAGATGAACACTGAAGCTTTCTTT.

V usage is TRBV29-1 and J usage is TRBJ2-1; D not resolved. Germline CDR1 and CDR2: SQVTM and ANQGSEA. Deletions cut 1 base from V and 3 bases from J, with 7 bases between. CDR3 length: 13 residues. This CDR3 reads CSVEVSSYNEQFF. For the CDR3, the DNA is TGCAGCGTTGAAGTATCTAGCTACAATGAGCAGTTCTTC.

The chain carries TRBV12-3 or TRBV12-4 and TRBJ2-7; 7 nucleotides match TRBD1. V gave up 6 bases and J gave up 6 bases; unmatched junction bases: 8. The CDR3 covers 13 residues. CDR3: CASSPGQLSEQYF. CDR3 in DNA: TGTGCCAGCAGCCCGGGACAGCTATCCGAGCAGTACTTC.